Shown below are 11 T cell receptor beta chains from a single sample sequenced in a study of blood T cells in healthy people across ages. Together with a sample-barcoded 5' primer, a J-beta primer mix was included in a second PCR lasting about 7 to 11 cycles. TCRdb used MiXCR to reprocess the 5' RACE reads, holding one entry per CDR3 protein. The profile shows 700,000 or so distinct CDR3 sequences, about 24% of them singletons. Sequencing used blood. These receptors were obtained from a man aged 70 or older in good health.

This chain uses TRBV11-2 with TRBJ1-4; perhaps TRBD1 as D (5 bases). The CDR3 length is 14 residues. V was cut by 6 bases and J by 8 bases, with 16 bases left in between. Germline V gene sequence: CDR1 SGHAT, CDR2 FQNNGV. Here the CDR3 reads CASRRDGVGEKLFF. CDR3 nucleotides: TGTGCCAGCAGGAGGGACGGGGTCGGAGAAAAACTGTTTTTT.

This clonotype was counted a few times. The V gene is TRBV3-1, the J gene TRBJ2-7, with TRBD1 matching 8 bases. J was trimmed by 7 bases and V by 5 bases; bases with no gene match: 10. CDR1 LGHDT and CDR2 YNNKEL come from the germline V gene (reference sequence). The CDR3 consists of 14 residues. The CDR3 is CASSLPGTGREQYF. The CDR3 DNA follows: TGTGCCAGCAGCTTACCCGGGACAGGAAGGGAGCAGTACTTC.

The chain links TRBV29-1 to TRBJ2-2, with unresolved D. Trimming shortened V by 1 base and J by 7 bases, and 10 bases separated the two germline ends. The CDR3 runs 13 residues. CDR1 is SQVTM, CDR2 ANQGSEA, per germline. CDR3 DNA: TGCAGCGTTGAAGCCTCTAGGAACGGGGAGCTGTTTTTT. Translating it yields CSVEASRNGELFF.

The chain joins TRBV6-6 to TRBJ2-6; D remains unclear. V was clipped by 6 bases and J by 3 bases, with 9 bases between them. The CDR3 length is 14 residues. CDR1 and CDR2 (germline): MNHNY, SVGAGI (reference sequence). The CDR3 DNA reads as TGTGCCAGCAGAAAGGGTTTTGGGGCCAACGTCCTGACTTTC. Amino acid sequence: CASRKGFGANVLTF.

This chain uses TRBV2 with TRBJ2-4, with 8 positions matching TRBD2. Germline V lookup: CDR1 SNHLY, CDR2 FYNNEI. The CDR3 consists of 15 residues. Trimming cost V 6 bases and J 7 bases; bases outside gene matches: 11. CDR3 sequence (DNA): TGTGCCAGCAGGGTAGGACTAGCTGAGAGGAACATTCAGTACTTC. Protein product: CASRVGLAERNIQYF.

This clonotype was picked up many times. The chain employs TRBV20-1 and TRBJ2-5; D not resolved. The CDR3 is made up of 12 amino acids. Germline V gene lookup returns CDR1 DFQATT and CDR2 SNEGSKA (reference sequence). Trimming shortened V by 3 bases and J by 0 bases, and 5 bases separated the two germline ends. CDR3 in DNA: TGCAGTGCTAGTCCGGACCAAGAGACCCAGTACTTC. Protein: CSASPDQETQYF.

This clonotype turned up a few times. This sequence joins TRBV7-2 and TRBJ2-3; 9 positions agree with TRBD2. Germline V gene sequence: CDR1 SGHTA, CDR2 FQGNSA. This CDR3 is 15 amino acids long. V lost 2 bases to trimming and J lost 5 bases; unmatched junction nucleotides: 5. Written as DNA, the CDR3 is TGTGCCAGCAGCTTAACAAGCGGGAGGATAGATACGCAGTATTTT. Protein sequence: CASSLTSGRIDTQYF.

V is TRBV12-3 or TRBV12-4 and J is TRBJ2-1; D is possibly TRBD1 (6 bases). The CDR3 covers 15 residues. Trimming took 7 bases from V and 10 from J, leaving 23 bases between them. This CDR3 reads CASTSLGGGQGEQFF. In DNA, the CDR3 is TGTGCCAGCACCTCCCTGGGCGGCGGCCAGGGGGAGCAGTTCTTC.

This clonotype came up a few times. The CDR3 nucleotides are TGTGCCAGCAGCCCGCGAGGTACCGTTGGTGGGACAGATACGCAGTATTTT. Protein: CASSPRGTVGGTDTQYF. The chain links TRBV11-2 to TRBJ2-3; D remains unclear. The V end lost 5 bases, the J end lost 3 bases, and 21 bases lay between the germline ends. This CDR3 is 17 amino acids long. The germline V gene has CDR1 SGHAT and CDR2 FQNNGV.

This clonotype came up a few times. V and J are TRBV29-1 and TRBJ2-3; 8 bases align to TRBD2. CDR3 length: 16 amino acids. CDR1 SQVTM and CDR2 ANQGSEA come from the germline V gene. The trim removed 4 bases at V and 2 bases at J, leaving 11 bases unmatched. The CDR3, as DNA: TGCAGCGTTGCCCCGTTGAGTAGCGGGAACACAGATACGCAGTATTTT. Translation: CSVAPLSSGNTDTQYF.

The sample holds a few counts of this clonotype. The chain recombines TRBV7-3 with TRBJ2-1; 10 positions agree with TRBD2. From germline, CDR1 is SGHTA and CDR2 FQGTGA. This CDR3 region has 16 residues. V was pared by 0 bases and J by 8 bases, with 7 bases of the junction left unmatched. The CDR3 loop reads CASSLTLLAGWDEQFF. Here the CDR3 DNA reads TGTGCCAGCAGCTTAACTTTACTAGCGGGATGGGATGAGCAGTTCTTC.